This section outlines one T cell receptor (beta chain) sequence together with its context. The CDR3 end shows no conserved phenylalanine or tryptophan, and so a read error is likely. The DNA is left out, because the CDR3 cannot be placed on it with certainty; the CDR3 is given as TCRdb lists it. Counting both end residues, the CDR3 totals 14 amino acids. CDR1 and CDR2 from the germline V gene are DFQATT and SNEGSKA (reference sequence). TCRdb reanalysed the 5' RACE reads using MiXCR and keeps one entry per CDR3 protein. The table shows about 5,800 distinct CDR3 sequences, with just over 30% occurring only once. Memory CD4+ cells were defined as CD4+CD45RO+CD25-.

This sequence joins TRBV20-1 and TRBJ1-4. This receptor was taken from a female donor with breast cancer. Specimen: memory CD4+ T cells sorted from a lymph node. Stated subset: memory CD4+ T cells, CD4+CD45RO+CD25-. CDR3 sequence: CSGVDGATNEKLLC.